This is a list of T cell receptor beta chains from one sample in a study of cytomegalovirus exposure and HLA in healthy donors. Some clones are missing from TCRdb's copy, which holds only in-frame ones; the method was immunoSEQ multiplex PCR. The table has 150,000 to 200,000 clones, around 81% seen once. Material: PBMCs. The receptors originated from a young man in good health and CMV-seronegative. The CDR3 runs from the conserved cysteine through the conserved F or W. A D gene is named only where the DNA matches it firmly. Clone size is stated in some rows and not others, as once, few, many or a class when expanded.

CASSQGGTGNNEQFF | TGCGCCAGCAGCCAAGGTGGGACAGGGAACAATGAGCAGTTCTTC | TRBJ2-1 | 15 | TRBV4-1 | few | TRBD1
CASSLEQGHNEKLFF | TGCGCCAGCAGCTTAGAGCAGGGGCATAATGAAAAACTGTTTTTT | TRBJ1-4 | 15 | TRBV5-1 | . | .
CASSVGGSGLLGETQYF | TGTGCCAGCAGCGTAGGGGGTAGCGGTCTCCTTGGGGAGACCCAGTACTTC | TRBJ2-5 | 17 | TRBV9 | . | .
CASSLSRGSQETQYF | TGTGCCAGCAGTTTATCTCGCGGGAGTCAAGAGACCCAGTACTTC | TRBJ2-5 | 15 | TRBV27 | once | TRBD2
CASSVAAGLGEKLFF | TGTGCCAGCAGCGTAGCGGCAGGGTTGGGTGAAAAACTGTTTTTT | TRBJ1-4 | 15 | TRBV9 | . | .
CASSSDRGPQPQHF | TGTGCCAGCAGCTCGGACAGGGGACCTCAGCCCCAGCATTTT | TRBJ1-5 | 14 | TRBV11-2 | . | TRBD1
CASSLSGYEQYF | TGTGCCAGCAGCTTATCAGGCTACGAGCAGTACTTC | TRBJ2-7 | 12 | TRBV7-8 | . | .
CASRLTASAEAFF | TGTGCCAGCAGATTGACAGCGTCCGCTGAAGCTTTCTTT | TRBJ1-1 | 13 | TRBV6-1 | . | .
CAISESGEAQHF | TGTGCCATCAGTGAGTCGGGGGAGGCCCAGCATTTT | TRBJ1-5 | 12 | TRBV10-3 | . | .
CASSYVPGHTNTEAFF | TGTGCCAGCAGCTATGTCCCGGGACATACGAACACTGAAGCTTTCTTT | TRBJ1-1 | 16 | TRBV6-6 | once | .
CASKRQGAWDEQYF | TGTGCCAGTAAAAGACAGGGGGCGTGGGACGAGCAGTACTTC | TRBJ2-7 | 14 | TRBV19 | . | TRBD1
CASRATGTYEQYF | TGTGCTTCGCGAGCGACCGGGACCTACGAGCAGTACTTC | TRBJ2-7 | 13 | TRBV6-5 | . | .
CASSRWGASTDTQYF | TGCGCCAGCAGCCGATGGGGCGCGAGCACAGATACGCAGTATTTT | TRBJ2-3 | 15 | TRBV4-1 | . | .
CASNDRENYGYTF | TGTGCCAGCAACGACAGGGAAAACTATGGCTACACCTTC | TRBJ1-2 | 13 | TRBV25-1 | . | TRBD1
CASSPSGDTQYF | TGTGCCAGCAGCCCCTCCGGAGATACGCAGTATTTT | TRBJ2-3 | 12 | TRBV7-6 | few | .
CASSYGQGRLIHF | TGTGCCAGCAGTTACGGGCAGGGGCGCCTTATACATTTT | TRBJ1-5 | 13 | TRBV6-6 | . | .
CASSVLERRKLFF | TGTGCCAGCAGTGTATTGGAGAGGAGAAAACTGTTTTTT | TRBJ1-4 | 13 | TRBV6-1 | few | .
CASSFQGSNTEAFF | TGTGCCAGCAGTTTCCAGGGATCGAACACTGAAGCTTTCTTT | TRBJ1-1 | 14 | TRBV27 | . | .
CASSFGGLGTEAFF | TGTGCCAGCAGCTTCGGGGGGCTAGGGACTGAAGCTTTCTTT | TRBJ1-1 | 14 | TRBV5-4 | few | .
CASSQAAGPNSPLHF | TGTGCCAGCTCCCAGGCGGCGGGCCCCAATTCACCCCTCCACTTT | TRBJ1-6 | 15 | TRBV18 | . | .
CASSLDSGQQETQYF | TGTGCCAGCAGCTTGGATTCGGGACAACAAGAGACCCAGTACTTC | TRBJ2-5 | 15 | TRBV5-4 | once | .
CASSLAPGDEQYF | TGCGCCAGCAGCTTGGCCCCCGGGGACGAGCAGTACTTC | TRBJ2-7 | 13 | TRBV5-1 | once | .
CASSGDRGGETQYF | TGTGCTAGCAGCGGGGACAGGGGCGGAGAGACCCAGTACTTC | TRBJ2-5 | 14 | TRBV7-7 | once | TRBD1
CASSGYRASSGNTIYF | TGTGCCAGCAGCGGATACAGGGCGAGCTCTGGAAACACCATATATTTT | TRBJ1-3 | 16 | TRBV9 | few | .
CASSLDASVLHNEQFF | TGTGCCAGCAGCTTAGATGCTAGCGTCTTGCACAATGAGCAGTTCTTC | TRBJ2-1 | 16 | TRBV11-2 | . | .
CASSYSSGGADNEQFF | TGTGCCAGCAGCTATTCCAGCGGGGGGGCGGACAATGAGCAGTTCTTC | TRBJ2-1 | 16 | TRBV2 | . | TRBD2
CASSLSQGGGKNIQYF | TGTGCCAGCAGCTTGTCCCAGGGGGGTGGCAAAAACATTCAGTACTTC | TRBJ2-4 | 16 | TRBV5-4 | few | .
CASSQRPSGFGTDTQYF | TGTGCCAGCAGTCAGAGGCCTAGCGGGTTTGGCACAGATACGCAGTATTTT | TRBJ2-3 | 17 | TRBV9 | . | TRBD2
CASSLREIQPQHF | TGTGCCAGCAGTTTACGGGAAATTCAGCCCCAGCATTTT | TRBJ1-5 | 13 | TRBV28 | . | .
CASSQIKGIPYGYTF | TGTGCCAGCAGCCAAATTAAGGGGATCCCCTATGGCTACACCTTC | TRBJ1-2 | 15 | TRBV14 | . | .
CASSEKKAGGPYVLQETQYF | TGCGCCAGCAGTGAGAAAAAAGCGGGGGGGCCTTATGTCTTACAAGAGACCCAGTACTTC | TRBJ2-5 | 20 | TRBV10-1 | . | TRBD2
CASRQGGKDTQYF | TGTGCCAGCAGGCAGGGGGGCAAGGATACGCAGTATTTT | TRBJ2-3 | 13 | TRBV2 | once | .
CASNRGYTEAFF | TGTGCCAGCAATCGGGGTTACACTGAAGCTTTCTTT | TRBJ1-1 | 12 | TRBV6-1 | . | .
CASSLAAGFTGPGYTF | TGCGCCAGCAGCTTGGCCGCGGGTTTTACAGGGCCTGGCTACACCTTC | TRBJ1-2 | 16 | TRBV5-1 | . | .
CASRSSEDTQETQYF | TGTGCTAGCCGTTCAAGCGAGGACACCCAAGAGACCCAGTACTTC | TRBJ2-5 | 15 | TRBV12-5 | . | .
CATQRDTQYF | TGTGCCACCCAGCGCGATACGCAGTATTTT | TRBJ2-3 | 10 | TRBV11-2 | . | .
CASSTGSYNEQFF | TGTGCCAGCAGCACGGGCTCCTACAATGAGCAGTTCTTC | TRBJ2-1 | 13 | TRBV7-3 | . | .
CASSLTGEIYGYTF | TGTGCCAGCAGTTTAACAGGGGAAATTTATGGCTACACCTTC | TRBJ1-2 | 14 | TRBV28 | . | TRBD1
CASSERIQRAAYEQYF | TGTGCCAGCAGTGAGAGGATCCAGCGGGCAGCCTACGAGCAGTACTTC | TRBJ2-7 | 16 | TRBV2 | . | .
CASRPSGGTAFF | TGTGCCAGCAGACCCTCGGGGGGCACGGCTTTCTTT | TRBJ1-1 | 12 | TRBV21-1 | . | .
CASSPIGASYEQYF | TGTGCCAGCAGCCCAATTGGAGCCTCCTACGAGCAGTACTTC | TRBJ2-7 | 14 | TRBV7-8 | once | .
CASSLGQGVYEQYF | TGTGCCAGCAGCTTAGGACAGGGGGTCTACGAGCAGTACTTC | TRBJ2-7 | 14 | TRBV7-8 | . | TRBD1
CASSFRGLYEQYF | TGTGCCAGCAGCTTCCGAGGCCTCTACGAGCAGTACTTC | TRBJ2-7 | 13 | TRBV5-6 | once | .
CASSLSGGAGGELFF | TGTGCCAGCAGCTTGAGCGGGGGGGCCGGCGGGGAGCTGTTTTTT | TRBJ2-2 | 15 | TRBV5-6 | . | TRBD2
CSVSPGRGSPLHF | TGCAGCGTTTCTCCTGGTCGGGGTTCACCCCTCCACTTT | TRBJ1-6 | 13 | TRBV29-1 | few | .
CASSQEIGAYNEQFF | TGTGCCAGCAGCCAAGAGATCGGGGCCTACAATGAGCAGTTCTTC | TRBJ2-1 | 15 | TRBV4-2 | few | .